Listed here are 17 T cell receptor beta chains from one sample, sequenced in a study of beta chain features in type 1 diabetes (dated by TCRdb to the late 2010s). Results and caveats for the whole study, not just this receptor: In all four CD4+ subsets, TCRB CDR3 length was moderately but significantly shorter in type 1 diabetes patients.

Their specific antigens are unknown. The library was produced with the immunoSEQ multiplex PCR assay. The entire amount of isolated RNA was reverse transcribed using the High Capacity cDNA Reverse Transcription Kit, so the sequenced TCRB transcripts were expressed ones. Held by TCRdb, this immuneACCESS table contains in-frame sequences only and omits some clones. Under half of the omission traces to an unresolved V gene where checked; the cause of the rest is unknown. Counted in this sample were about 260,000 clones; 20% of them appeared once. The ten most abundant clones make up 0.028% of the sample. Input material: naive CD4+ T cells from blood. Interpreted using the paper, the cell subset or site label stands for: true naive CD4+ T cells. These receptors were obtained from a middle-aged woman with type 1 diabetes.

The chain links TRBV29-1 to TRBJ2-7; unclear D gene. Trimming cost V 7 bases and J 1 base, with 17 bases left between them. The CDR3 runs 14 residues. From germline, CDR1 is SQVTM and CDR2 ANQGSEA. This CDR3 is CSAGDILGSYEQYF. The CDR3, as DNA: TGCAGCGCCGGCGACATTTTAGGTTCCTACGAGCAGTACTTC.

This chain links TRBV29-1 with TRBJ1-1, with D tentatively TRBD1 (6 bases). This CDR3 has 13 amino acids. V lost 4 bases and J 5 bases, leaving 14 bases between the germline ends. Germline CDR1 is SQVTM and CDR2 is ANQGSEA. The chain's CDR3 is CSVVRGAGTEAFF. DNA for the CDR3: TGCAGCGTTGTTCGGGGGGCAGGGACTGAAGCTTTCTTT.

CDR3 coding DNA: TGTGCCAGCAGCAGGGCCGGGGGGAACGAGCAGTACTTC. It is translated as CASSRAGGNEQYF. The chain is built from TRBV7-9 and TRBJ2-7; 7 positions agree with TRBD2. The CDR3 consists of 13 residues. Germline V gene sequence: CDR1 SEHNR, CDR2 FQNEAQ (reference sequence). The J segment lost 5 bases and the V segment lost 5 bases, leaving 6 bases of the junction unmatched.

This chain uses TRBV6-1 with TRBJ2-5, with D maybe TRBD2 (5 bases). Trimming stripped 4 bases from V and 5 bases from J, with 8 bases between. CDR3 length equals 12 residues. Germline V lookup: CDR1 MNHNS, CDR2 SASEGT. CDR3 in amino acids: CASSVLGETQYF. The CDR3 nucleotides are TGTGCCAGCAGTGTACTAGGGGAGACCCAGTACTTC.

In its sample, this clone was seen a few times. V gene TRBV4-3 combines with J gene TRBJ1-2, with D tentatively TRBD1 (5 bases). The CDR3 has 14 residues. V lost 0 bases and J 2 bases, leaving 7 bases between the germline ends. Looked up from germline, CDR1 is LGHNA and CDR2 is YSLEER. Here the CDR3 reads CASSQDAGNYGYTF. DNA of the CDR3: TGCGCCAGCAGCCAAGATGCAGGGAACTATGGCTACACCTTC.

The chain links TRBV30 to TRBJ1-5; tentatively, D is TRBD1 (5 bases). Per germline, CDR1 GTSNPN and CDR2 SVGIG (reference sequence). The CDR3 is 14 amino acids. Trimming stripped 3 bases from V and 6 bases from J, with 15 bases between. DNA of the CDR3: TGTGCCTGGAGAGGCGGGGCGGGCGGTCAGCCCCAGCATTTT. This encodes CAWRGGAGGQPQHF.

V is TRBV4-3 and J is TRBJ2-1; D not certain. Deletions cut 0 bases from V and 0 bases from J, with 9 bases between. The CDR3 has 16 amino acids. Germline CDR1 is LGHNA and CDR2 is YSLEER. Here the CDR3 reads CASSQDRYGSYNEQFF. DNA of the CDR3: TGCGCCAGCAGCCAAGATAGATATGGCTCCTACAATGAGCAGTTCTTC.

This chain uses TRBV21-1 with TRBJ1-5; the tabulated D call, TRBD1, remains unverified against the DNA. TRBV21-1 constitutes a pseudogene. The CDR3 sequence is 15 residues long. For the CDR3, the DNA is TGTGCCAGCACCACCTACCGGCAGGGCGGTCAGCCCCAGCATTTT. It yields the protein CASTTYRQGGQPQHF.

The chain recombines TRBV5-1 with TRBJ1-2; tentatively, D is TRBD1 (6 bases). V lost 7 bases to trimming and J lost 2 bases, with 18 bases between them. CDR1 and CDR2 from the germline V gene are SGHRS and YFSETQ. The CDR3 has 15 amino acids. CDR3 DNA: TGCGCCAGCGGAGTCCTGACAGGAGGAAACTATGGCTACACCTTC. It specifies CASGVLTGGNYGYTF.

This clone appeared once. The chain combines TRBV18 with TRBJ2-7, with D possibly matching TRBD1 (6 bases). The CDR3 runs 13 residues. V was trimmed by 4 bases and J by 2 bases, leaving 9 bases between them. Germline CDR1 reads KGHSH; CDR2 reads LQKENI. CDR3 protein: CASSLQGTYEQYF. DNA for the CDR3: TGTGCCAGCTCACTCCAGGGGACCTACGAGCAGTACTTC.

This clone was counted a few times. The V call is TRBV2, the J call TRBJ1-5, with 7 nucleotides matching TRBD1. Germline CDR1 is SNHLY and CDR2 is FYNNEI. Trimming cost V 6 bases and J 7 bases; bases outside gene matches: 9. The length of the CDR3 is 14 residues. The CDR3 region is CASRQGLRDQPQHF. The CDR3 nucleotides read TGTGCCAGCAGACAGGGGTTGAGGGACCAGCCCCAGCATTTT.

This clone has just a few counts. This chain uses TRBV5-6 with TRBJ1-1; 7 positions match TRBD1. This CDR3 spans 14 amino acids. Germline V gene data show CDR1 as SGHDT and CDR2 as YYEEEE. The trim removed 7 bases at V and 1 base at J, leaving 7 bases unmatched. DNA of the CDR3: TGTGCCAGCCGCCCCCCAGGGGGGAACACTGAAGCTTTCTTT. Amino acid sequence: CASRPPGGNTEAFF. Full variable domain (remainder filled in from reference TRBV5-6 and TRBJ1-1): DAGVTQSPTHLIKTRGQQVTLRCSPKSGHDTVSWYQQALGQGPQFIFQYYEEEERQRGNFPDRFSGHQFPNYSSELNVNALLLGDSALYLCASRPPGGNTEAFFGQGTRLTVV.

This chain links TRBV14 with TRBJ2-7; D may be TRBD1 (5 bases). The CDR3 contains 12 residues. V dropped 8 bases and J dropped 0 bases, with 8 bases sitting between them. The germline CDR1 and CDR2 sequences are SGHDN and FVKESK. The CDR3 region has the DNA TGTGCCAGCGGACACGACTCCTACGAGCAGTACTTC. Translation: CASGHDSYEQYF.

The chain joins TRBV27 to TRBJ1-1; 8 bases line up with TRBD1. With V trimmed by 4 bases and J by 0 bases, 1 base remained unmatched. Germline loops: CDR1 MNHEY, CDR2 SMNVEV (reference sequence). The CDR3 spans 14 residues. CDR3 coding DNA: TGTGCCAGCAGTTGGGACAGGATGAACACTGAAGCTTTCTTT. Protein product: CASSWDRMNTEAFF.

This clone was detected a few times. The chain has TRBV4-2 and TRBJ2-7; 12 nucleotides align to TRBD2. CDR1 is LGHNA, CDR2 YNFKEQ, per germline. This CDR3 has 19 residues. Unmatched junction bases numbered 13, after V lost 0 bases and J lost 4 bases. Here the CDR3 DNA reads TGTGCCAGCAGCCAAGACCAGACCCGACTAGCGGGAGAGTCTTACGAGCAGTACTTC. Residues: CASSQDQTRLAGESYEQYF.

The J gene is TRBJ2-3, the V gene TRBV5-1; 8 bases are shared with TRBD1. Germline lookup yields CDR1 SGHRS and CDR2 YFSETQ. J was trimmed by 2 bases and V by 7 bases; bases with no gene match: 6. The CDR3 has 14 amino acids. CDR3 sequence (DNA): TGCGCCAGCGGCAGGGGGCTTCCCACAGATACGCAGTATTTT. Amino acid sequence: CASGRGLPTDTQYF.

The chain carries TRBV19 and TRBJ1-5, with 9 positions matching TRBD1. The CDR3 contains 14 residues. Germline V lookup: CDR1 LNHDA, CDR2 SQIVND (reference sequence). Trimming cost V 6 bases and J 5 bases; bases outside gene matches: 5. For the CDR3, the DNA is TGTGCCAGTAGACTACAGGGGGCGGATCAGCCCCAGCATTTT. Amino acids: CASRLQGADQPQHF.